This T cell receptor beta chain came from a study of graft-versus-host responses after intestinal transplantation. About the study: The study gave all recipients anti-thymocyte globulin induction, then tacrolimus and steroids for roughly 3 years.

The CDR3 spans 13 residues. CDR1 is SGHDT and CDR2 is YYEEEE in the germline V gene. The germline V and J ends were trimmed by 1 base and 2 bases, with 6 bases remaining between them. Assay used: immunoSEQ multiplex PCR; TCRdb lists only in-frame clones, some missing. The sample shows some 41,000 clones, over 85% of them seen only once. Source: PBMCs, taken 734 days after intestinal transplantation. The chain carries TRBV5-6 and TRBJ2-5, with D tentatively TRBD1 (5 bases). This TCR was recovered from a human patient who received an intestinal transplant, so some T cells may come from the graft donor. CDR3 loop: CASSLSGQETQYF. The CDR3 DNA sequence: TGTGCCAGCAGCTTGTCAGGGCAAGAGACCCAGTACTTC. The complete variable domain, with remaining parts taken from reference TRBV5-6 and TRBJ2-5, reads DAGVTQSPTHLIKTRGQQVTLRCSPKSGHDTVSWYQQALGQGPQFIFQYYEEEERQRGNFPDRFSGHQFPNYSSELNVNALLLGDSALYLCASSLSGQETQYFGPGTRLLVL.